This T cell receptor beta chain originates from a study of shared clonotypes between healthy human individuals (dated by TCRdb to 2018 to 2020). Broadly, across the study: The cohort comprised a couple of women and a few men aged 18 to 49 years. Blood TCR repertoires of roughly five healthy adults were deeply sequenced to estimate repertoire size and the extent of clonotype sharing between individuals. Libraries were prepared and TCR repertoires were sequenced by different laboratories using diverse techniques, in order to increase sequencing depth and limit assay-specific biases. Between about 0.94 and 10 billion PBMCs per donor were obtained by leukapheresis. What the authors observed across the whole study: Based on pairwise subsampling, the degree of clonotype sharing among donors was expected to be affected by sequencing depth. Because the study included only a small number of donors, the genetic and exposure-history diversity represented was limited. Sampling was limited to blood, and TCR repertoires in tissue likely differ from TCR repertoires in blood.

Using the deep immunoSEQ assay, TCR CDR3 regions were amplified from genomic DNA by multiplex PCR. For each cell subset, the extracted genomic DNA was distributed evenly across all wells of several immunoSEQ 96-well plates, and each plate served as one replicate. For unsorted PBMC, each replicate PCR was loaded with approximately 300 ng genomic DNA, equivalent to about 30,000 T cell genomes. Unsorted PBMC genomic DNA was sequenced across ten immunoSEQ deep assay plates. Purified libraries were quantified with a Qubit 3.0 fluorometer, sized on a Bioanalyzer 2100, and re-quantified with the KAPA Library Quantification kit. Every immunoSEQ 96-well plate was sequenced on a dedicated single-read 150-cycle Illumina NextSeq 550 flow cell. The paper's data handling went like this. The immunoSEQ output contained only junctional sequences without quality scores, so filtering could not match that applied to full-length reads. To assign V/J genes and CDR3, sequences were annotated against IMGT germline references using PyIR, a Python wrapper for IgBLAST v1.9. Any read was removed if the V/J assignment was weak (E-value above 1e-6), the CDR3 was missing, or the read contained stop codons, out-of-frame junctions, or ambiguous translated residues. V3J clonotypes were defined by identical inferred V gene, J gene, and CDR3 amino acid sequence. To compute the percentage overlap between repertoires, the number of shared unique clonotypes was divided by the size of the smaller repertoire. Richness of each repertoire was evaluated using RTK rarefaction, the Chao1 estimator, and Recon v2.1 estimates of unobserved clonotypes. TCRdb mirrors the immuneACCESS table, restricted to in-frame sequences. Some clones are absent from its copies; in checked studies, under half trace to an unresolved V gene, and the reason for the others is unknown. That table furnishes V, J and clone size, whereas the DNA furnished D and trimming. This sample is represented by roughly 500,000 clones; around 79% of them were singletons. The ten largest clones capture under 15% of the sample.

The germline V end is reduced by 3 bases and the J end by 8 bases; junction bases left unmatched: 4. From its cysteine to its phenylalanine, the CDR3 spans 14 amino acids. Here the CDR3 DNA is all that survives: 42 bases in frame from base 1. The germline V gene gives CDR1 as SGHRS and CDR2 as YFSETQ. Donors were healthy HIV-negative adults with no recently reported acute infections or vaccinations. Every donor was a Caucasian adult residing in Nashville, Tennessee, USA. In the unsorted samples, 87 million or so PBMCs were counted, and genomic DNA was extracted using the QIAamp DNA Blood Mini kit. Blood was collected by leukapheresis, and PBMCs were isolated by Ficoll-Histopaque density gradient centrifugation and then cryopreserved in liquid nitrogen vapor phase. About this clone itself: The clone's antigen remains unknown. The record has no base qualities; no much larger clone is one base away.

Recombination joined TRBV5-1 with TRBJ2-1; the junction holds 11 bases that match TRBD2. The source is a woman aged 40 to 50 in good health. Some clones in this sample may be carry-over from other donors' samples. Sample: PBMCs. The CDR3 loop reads CASSSTSGIYEQFF. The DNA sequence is TGCGCCAGCAGCTCGACTAGCGGGATTTATGAGCAGTTCTTC.